Listed below are T cell receptor beta chains from one sample, sequenced in a study of long-term antiretroviral therapy in people with HIV. The data were produced by immunoSEQ multiplex PCR, yet TCRdb's version contains in-frame clones alone and is incomplete. The sample includes 15,000 to 20,000 clones, more than 70% of them seen just once. The starting material was unsorted PBMCs, obtained at the start of antiretroviral therapy, before treatment. Receptor source: a woman aged 40 to 50 with HIV. Each CDR3 is given without its conserved first and last residue. The size of a clone is reported for some rows only, either as once, few or many, or as a class for expanded clones.

v_gene	abundance	len	j_gene	CDR3aa
TRBV19	large	15	TRBJ2-2	ASSTGTGGVRTGELF
TRBV15	-	14	TRBJ2-1	ATSRDDPSSYNEQF
TRBV7-9	-	14	TRBJ1-5	ASSYGDGGGNQPQH
TRBV2	-	16	TRBJ2-7	ASRDTRTSGGRVYEQY
TRBV7-2	-	11	TRBJ2-1	ASSWGGFSEQF
TRBV5-8	-	11	TRBJ1-6	ASSLPVNSPLH
TRBV7-3	-	17	TRBJ2-2	ASSPKTGWRQPTTGELF
TRBV7-9	medium-sized	13	TRBJ1-4	ASSPRTGGAEKLF
TRBV7-9	-	13	TRBJ2-2	ASSFSGGKTGELF
TRBV4-1	-	14	TRBJ2-5	ASSQGSMAGGDLPY
TRBV18	once	17	TRBJ2-3	ASSPGWSSGRSITDTQY
TRBV30	-	13	TRBJ1-6	AWSIRVAGNSPLH
TRBV19	-	13	TRBJ2-7	ASSPPGTVDYEQY
TRBV4-1	once	17	TRBJ2-4	ASSQVPSGGLIAKNIQY
TRBV5-1	-	11	TRBJ2-5	ASSYTRDETQY
TRBV28	-	13	TRBJ2-3	ASKIQGIRTDTQY
TRBV29-1	-	14	TRBJ2-1	SVRPPPGQGEDEQF
TRBV29-1	-	14	TRBJ2-5	SVEELGGESQETQY
TRBV5-8	-	15	TRBJ1-5	ASSLAYRDHGNQPQH
TRBV7-3	-	16	TRBJ2-1	ASSLEGGHPSSYNEQF
TRBV5-4	-	14	TRBJ2-3	ASSLVAGIVPDTQY
TRBV7-7	medium-sized	12	TRBJ2-1	ASSLARRSDEQF
TRBV30	-	11	TRBJ1-1	AWRSGPFSEAF
TRBV4-1	-	13	TRBJ1-2	ASSHPGQPLRGYT